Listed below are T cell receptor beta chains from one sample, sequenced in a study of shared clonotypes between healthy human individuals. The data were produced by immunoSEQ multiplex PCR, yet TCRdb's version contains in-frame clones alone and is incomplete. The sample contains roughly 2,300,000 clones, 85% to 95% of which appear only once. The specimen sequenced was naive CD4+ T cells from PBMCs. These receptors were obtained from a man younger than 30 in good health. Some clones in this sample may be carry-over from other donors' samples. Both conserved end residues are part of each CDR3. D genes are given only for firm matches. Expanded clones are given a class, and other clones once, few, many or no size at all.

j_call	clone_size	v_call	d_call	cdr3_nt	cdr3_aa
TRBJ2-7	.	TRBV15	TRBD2	TGTGCCACCAGCAGATCATTCGGGAGGGGCGAGTACGAGCAGTACTTC	CATSRSFGRGEYEQYF
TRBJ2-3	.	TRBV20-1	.	TGCAGTGGAGGGGATACGCAGTATTTT	CSGGDTQYF
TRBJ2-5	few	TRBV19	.	TGTGCCAGTAGTATCAGGGGCCAAGAGACCCAGTACTTC	CASSIRGQETQYF
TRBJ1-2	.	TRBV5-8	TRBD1	TGTGCCAGCAGCTTTGGGGCAGGGGGCCCAGGAACTAACTATGGCTACACCTTC	CASSFGAGGPGTNYGYTF
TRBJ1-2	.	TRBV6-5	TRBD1	TGTGCCAGCAGTTACCGGGACAGGGGATGGGGCTACACCTTC	CASSYRDRGWGYTF
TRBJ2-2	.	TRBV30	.	TGTGCCTGGAGTCAAGCGCCAGCGAACACCGGGGAGCTGTTTTTT	CAWSQAPANTGELFF
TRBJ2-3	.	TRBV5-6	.	TGTGCCAGCAGCTTGGACAGTCTCACAGATACGCAGTATTTT	CASSLDSLTDTQYF
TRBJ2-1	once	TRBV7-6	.	TGTGCCAGCAGCCGAGGGCCCAGCGGCGGGAATGAGCAGTTCTTC	CASSRGPSGGNEQFF
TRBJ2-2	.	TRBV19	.	TGTGCCAGTAGAACGATCCAAACAGGGAACACCGGGGAGCTGTTTTTT	CASRTIQTGNTGELFF
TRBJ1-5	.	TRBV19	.	TGTGCCAGTAGCATTTCAGGTCCCTCTCCCAATCAGCCCCAGCATTTT	CASSISGPSPNQPQHF
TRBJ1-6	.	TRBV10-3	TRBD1	TGTGCCGCCAAGGGGGCGTCTGCTTCACCCCTCCACTTT	CAAKGASASPLHF
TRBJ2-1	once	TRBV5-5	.	TGTGCCAGCAGCACTCGGGCCGGACAAGGGGAGCAGTTCTTC	CASSTRAGQGEQFF
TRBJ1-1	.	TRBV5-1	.	TGCGCCAGCAGCCTCGGTTCCACGGGGGTAGGCACTGAAGCTTTCTTT	CASSLGSTGVGTEAFF
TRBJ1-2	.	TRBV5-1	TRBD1	TGCGCCAGCAGCCCCCGGGACAGCGGGGGCTACACCTTC	CASSPRDSGGYTF
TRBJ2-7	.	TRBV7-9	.	TGTGCCAGCAGCTTACAAAGGGCAGGCGGCGAGCAGTACTTC	CASSLQRAGGEQYF
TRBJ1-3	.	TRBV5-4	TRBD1	TGTGCCAGCAGCCTGCGGACAGGGGTAGCCTCTGGAAACACCATATATTTT	CASSLRTGVASGNTIYF
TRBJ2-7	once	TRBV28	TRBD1	TGTGCCAGCAGCCCACCGGGACAGCCTAACTACGAGCAGTACTTC	CASSPPGQPNYEQYF
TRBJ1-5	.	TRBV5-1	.	TGCGCCAGCAGCTTACAGGGAAGCAATCAGCCCCAGCATTTT	CASSLQGSNQPQHF
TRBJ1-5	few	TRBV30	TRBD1	TGTGCCTGGAGTGGACAGGGAAGAACGCCCCAGCATTTT	CAWSGQGRTPQHF
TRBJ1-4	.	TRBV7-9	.	TGTGCCAGCAGCTATACTAATGAAAAACTGTTTTTT	CASSYTNEKLFF
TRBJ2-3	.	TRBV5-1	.	TGCGCCAGCAGCTTGGGGACAGAGACAGATACGCAGTATTTT	CASSLGTETDTQYF
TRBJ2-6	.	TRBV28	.	TGTGCCAGCAGTTTTTTCTCTGGGGCCAACGTCCTGACTTTC	CASSFFSGANVLTF
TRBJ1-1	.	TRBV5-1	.	TGCGCCAGCAGCTTCAGGGGCGGGACTGAAGCTTTCTTT	CASSFRGGTEAFF
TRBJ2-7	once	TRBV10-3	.	TGTGCTCTTGGCAAATACGAGCAGTACTTC	CALGKYEQYF
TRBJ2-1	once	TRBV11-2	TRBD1	TGTGCCAGCAGCCAGGGACAGACAACCTACAATGAGCAGTTCTTC	CASSQGQTTYNEQFF
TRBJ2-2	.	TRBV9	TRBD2	TGTGCCAGCAGCGGCCGTAGCGGGAGTCTCACCGGGGAGCTGTTTTTT	CASSGRSGSLTGELFF
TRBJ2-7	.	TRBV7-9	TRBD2	TGTGCCAGCAGCTCGGGGGGTACCTACGAGCAGTACTTC	CASSSGGTYEQYF
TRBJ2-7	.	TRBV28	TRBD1	TGTGCCACCAACAATCCCGGGACAGCCAGCTCCTACGAGCAGTACTTC	CATNNPGTASSYEQYF
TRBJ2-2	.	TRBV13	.	TGTGCCAGCAGCTTATCCGTGGAGGCGAACACCGGGGAGCTGTTTTTT	CASSLSVEANTGELFF
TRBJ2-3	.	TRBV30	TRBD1	TGTGCCTGGAGCATCCGGGACAGACGCACAGATACGCAGTATTTT	CAWSIRDRRTDTQYF
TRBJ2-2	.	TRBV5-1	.	TGCGCCAGCAGTAGCCTCCGGGGAGATAGTACCGGGGAGCTGTTTTTT	CASSSLRGDSTGELFF
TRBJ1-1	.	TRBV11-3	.	TGTGCCAGCAGAGGAGGGGGGAATACTGAAGCTTTCTTT	CASRGGGNTEAFF
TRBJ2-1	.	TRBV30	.	TGTGCATCTTCTCCGGGATCCTACAATGAGCAGTTCTTC	CASSPGSYNEQFF
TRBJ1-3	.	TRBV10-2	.	TGCGCCAGCAGTGAGTCCCGTCCAGGACAATCTGGAAACACCATATATTTT	CASSESRPGQSGNTIYF
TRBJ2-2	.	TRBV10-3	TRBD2	TGTGCCATCAATACGGGACTAGCGGGGGCGAACACCGGGGAGCTGTTTTTT	CAINTGLAGANTGELFF
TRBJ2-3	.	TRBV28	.	TGTGCCAGCACCAACCCCGGACTCACATCCCATACGCAGTATTTT	CASTNPGLTSHTQYF
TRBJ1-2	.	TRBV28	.	TGTGCCAGCAGTTCCCTACAGGGTCCTGGCTACACCTTC	CASSSLQGPGYTF
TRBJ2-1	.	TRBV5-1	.	TGCGCCAGCAGCCCGGTTCCGGGGGATGAGCAGTTCTTC	CASSPVPGDEQFF
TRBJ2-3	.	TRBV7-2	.	TGTGCCAGCAGCCGTCTGGGCTACACAGATACGCAGTATTTT	CASSRLGYTDTQYF
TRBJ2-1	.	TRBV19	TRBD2	TGTGCCAGTAGTAGGGCAGGGAGTAGCGGGAGGCCTTATTACAATGAGCAGTTCTTC	CASSRAGSSGRPYYNEQFF
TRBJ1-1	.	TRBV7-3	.	TGTGCCAGCAGCTTAGTTCACCTGAACACTGAAGCTTTCTTT	CASSLVHLNTEAFF
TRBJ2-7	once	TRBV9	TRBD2	TGTGCCAGCAGCAATAGCGGGAGGGCCTACGAGCAGTACTTC	CASSNSGRAYEQYF
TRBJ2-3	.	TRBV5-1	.	TGCGCCAGCAGCTTGGGACTATCCACAGATACGCAGTATTTT	CASSLGLSTDTQYF
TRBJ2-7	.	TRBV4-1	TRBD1	TGCGCCAGCAGCCAACCCGGGACAGGGGTCTACGAGCAGTACTTC	CASSQPGTGVYEQYF
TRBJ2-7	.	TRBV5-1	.	TGCGCCAGCAGCTTGGGGGCAGGAGGCTCCTACGAGCAGTACTTC	CASSLGAGGSYEQYF
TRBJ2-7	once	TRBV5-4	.	TGTGCCAGCAGCCCAGAAGGGGGACGAACCCACTACGAGCAGTACTTC	CASSPEGGRTHYEQYF
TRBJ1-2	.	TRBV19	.	TGTGCCAGTAGTATTGACAGCCTTAGCTATGGCTACACCTTC	CASSIDSLSYGYTF
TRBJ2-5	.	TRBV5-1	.	TGCGCCAGCAGCTTTTTAACGCCCCCCCAAGAGACCCAGTACTTC	CASSFLTPPQETQYF
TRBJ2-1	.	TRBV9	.	TGTGCCAGCAGCGTAGTAGGGGACAACTCCTACAATGAGCAGTTCTTC	CASSVVGDNSYNEQFF
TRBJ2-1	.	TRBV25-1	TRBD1	TGTGCCAGCAGTGACCAAGGGACAGTTAGGATGCGGCAGTTCTTC	CASSDQGTVRMRQFF
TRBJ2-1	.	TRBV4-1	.	TGCGCCAGCAGCCATCCTGAGGTAAATGAGCAGTTCTTC	CASSHPEVNEQFF
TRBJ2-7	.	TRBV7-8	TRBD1	TGTGCCAGCAGCACCGACAGGGGGTTTTACGAGCAGTACTTC	CASSTDRGFYEQYF
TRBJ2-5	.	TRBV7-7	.	TGTGCCAGCAGCTTAGGTTCAGGAGACCAAGAGACCCAGTACTTC	CASSLGSGDQETQYF
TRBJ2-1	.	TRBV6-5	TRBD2	TGTGCCAGCAGTTATCGGCTAGCGGGAGTAGGTGAGCAGTTCTTC	CASSYRLAGVGEQFF
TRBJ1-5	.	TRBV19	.	TGTGCCAGTAGTATGTCGGCCCGGGCGGGGCCCCAGCATTTT	CASSMSARAGPQHF
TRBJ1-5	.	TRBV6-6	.	TGTGCCAGCAGTTACTCGGGGCTGCTGAATCAGCCCCAGCATTTT	CASSYSGLLNQPQHF
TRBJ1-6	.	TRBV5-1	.	TGCGCCAGCAGCACAAATAATTCACCCCTCCACTTT	CASSTNNSPLHF
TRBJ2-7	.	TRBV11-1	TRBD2	TGTGCCAGCAGCCCGCCGACTAGCGGCTACGAGCAGTACTTC	CASSPPTSGYEQYF
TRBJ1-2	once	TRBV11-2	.	TGTGCCAGCAGGCGGCCCGCAGGGGAGCCGGTCGGCTACACCTTC	CASRRPAGEPVGYTF